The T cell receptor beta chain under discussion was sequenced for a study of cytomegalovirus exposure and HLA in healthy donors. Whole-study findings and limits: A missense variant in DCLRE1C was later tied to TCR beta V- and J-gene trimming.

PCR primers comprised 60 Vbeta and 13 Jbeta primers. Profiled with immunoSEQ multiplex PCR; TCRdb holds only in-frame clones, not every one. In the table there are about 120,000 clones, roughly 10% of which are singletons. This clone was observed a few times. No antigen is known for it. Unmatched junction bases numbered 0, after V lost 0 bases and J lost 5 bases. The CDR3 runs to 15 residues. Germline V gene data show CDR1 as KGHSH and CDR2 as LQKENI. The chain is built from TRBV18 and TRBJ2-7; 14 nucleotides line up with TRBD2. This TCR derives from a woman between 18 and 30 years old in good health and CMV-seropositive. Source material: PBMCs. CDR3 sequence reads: CASSPPGLAGDEQYF. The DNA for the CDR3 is TGTGCCAGCTCACCACCGGGACTAGCGGGAGACGAGCAGTACTTC.